The entry that follows covers one TCR beta chain sequence. No antigen is known for it. Nothing much larger sits one base from this clone, and base qualities are not available. The V and J ends are trimmed by 3 bases and 2 bases, leaving 11 bases between them. Reading the germline V gene (reference sequence) gives CDR1 LNHDA and CDR2 SQIVND. The CDR3, from cysteine to phenylalanine, totals 14 residues. CDR3 DNA is the only sequence kept; it has 42 bases, read in frame from the first base. TCRbeta CDR3 regions were amplified from genomic DNA using the immunoSEQ Assay, a bias-controlled multiplex PCR. The paper's data handling went like this. Nucleated cell counts per sample were estimated from amplification of reference gene primers within the assay. Sequence reads were collapsed and filtered to measure the absolute abundance of every unique TCRbeta CDR3 rearrangement. For each sample, productive Simpson clonality was calculated as the square root of Simpson's diversity index over productive rearrangements. Here the immuneACCESS table is served through TCRdb, limited to in-frame sequences with V and J called. Missing clones are a known gap in these copies; in checked studies unresolved V genes cover under half, and the rest lacks a known reason. V and J calls and clone size are given by that table; D and trimming were obtained from the DNA. For this sample there are hundreds of thousands of clones; 70% to 90% appear just once. The ten biggest clones cover about 2.2% of the sample.

The sample is drawn from a study of blood T cell repertoires in COVID-19 (dated by TCRdb to 2020 to 2022). In terms of the full investigation: The collaborator samples originated in the United States, Italy and Spain and spanned the acute and convalescent phases of COVID-19. Subjects who had been exposed to COVID-19, were actively infected with it, or had recovered from it provided the deeply sampled blood TCRbeta repertoires that made up the dataset. The material from the prospective study consisted of cDNA or gDNA derived from T cells, B-cell-depleted T cells, or PBMCs. A freely available public database, intended as a resource for researchers studying the immune response to SARS-CoV-2, is where the repertoires were released. The samples were drawn from two sources: the first 160 participants of the ongoing ImmuneRACE study, and 1,254 subjects contributed by 6 global collaborators. The sample metadata nearly always contained a de-identified subject ID, COVID-19 status, age in years and sex. Where available, HLA class I and class II types were taken from metadata supplied by the sample provider and were not determined by assay-based typing.

Collaborating institutions collected whole blood in K2EDTA tubes following their own protocols. For TCRbeta analysis, collaborator samples were shipped as frozen whole blood, as isolated PBMCs, or as DNA extracted from either sample type. What the authors observed across the whole study: The quantity of clinical and demographic metadata differed by source and by participant and was supplied without curation.

The rearrangement combines TRBV19 with TRBJ2-7; a weak D assignment points to TRBD1 (6 bases agree). The sequenced material came from peripheral blood. The TCR originated in a woman in her 50s with acute or convalescent COVID-19. The CDR3 reads as follows: CASSIRTEAYEQYF. DNA sequence: TGTGCCAGTAGTATTAGGACAGAGGCCTACGAGCAGTACTTC.